This T cell receptor (beta chain) was profiled in a study of T cells in tuberculosis. Overall study results and limits: Shorter CDR3-alpha in active tuberculosis partly drove smaller distances. Active tuberculosis TCR-alpha repertoires lay closer to GMM-specific TCRs than IGRA-negative controls, suggesting clonal expansion.

Details on this clone: What it binds is not known.

The J segment lost 1 base and the V segment lost 0 bases, leaving 0 bases of the junction unmatched. CDR3 size: 16 residues. Germline V gene lookup returns CDR1 MNHNY and CDR2 SVGAGI (reference sequence). The repertoire was sequenced with immunoSEQ multiplex PCR; TCRdb's copy has only in-frame clones and lacks some. This sample has 35,000 to 40,000 clones, with about 94% found just once. This TCR derives from a donor aged 10-29 years with latent tuberculosis or without tuberculosis infection. Some clones in this sample may be carry-over from other donors' samples. The specimen was PBMCs. This chain links TRBV6-6 with TRBJ2-3; TRBD2 matches 11 bases. CDR3 amino acids: CASSYSTSGGTDTQYF. The CDR3 coding sequence is TGTGCCAGCAGTTACTCGACTAGCGGGGGCACAGATACGCAGTATTTT.